In this sample, the clone carrying this T cell receptor (beta chain) turned up a few times. A library of TCRbeta sequences, prepared with unique molecular identifiers, was generated. TCRdb itself ran the PCR reads through MiXCR, one entry per CDR3 protein. The sample lists approximately 120,000 distinct CDR3 sequences, more than 9.5% seen once, with 24% in the top ten. CDR1 and CDR2 from the germline V gene are MNHEY and SVGAGI. This CDR3 contains 12 residues. Trimming removed 7 bases from V and 1 base from J, with 8 bases in between. This sample stems from a study of T-cell reconstitution after alpha-beta-depleted transplantation in children.

The chain combines TRBV6-5 with TRBJ2-7; D remains unclear. The receptor's source is a girl under two years old who had a stem cell transplant for combined immunodeficiency, so the T cells may come from the graft donor. Source: PBMCs, mostly from graft donor cells, taken 180 days after TCRalphabeta/CD19-depleted stem cell transplant. The DNA for the CDR3 is TGTGCCAGCACGGCCACTTCCTACGAGCAGTACTTC. It is translated as CASTATSYEQYF.